These 6 T cell receptor beta chains were sequenced from one sample in a study of OX40 agonist ivuxolimab in advanced cancers. Here immunoSEQ multiplex PCR was the method, and the copy in TCRdb shows in-frame clones only, minus some. The sample yields tens of thousands of clones, around nine tenths seen once. The starting material was CD4+ or CD8+ T cells sorted from blood, obtained in a trial of the OX40 agonist ivuxolimab. The receptors derive from an adult with an advanced solid tumor such as melanoma, head and neck, liver or kidney cancer.

The chain uses TRBV19 and TRBJ2-2, with 8 positions matching TRBD1. Germline loops: CDR1 LNHDA, CDR2 SQIVND (reference sequence). V shed 5 bases and J 4 bases; nucleotides not matched to a gene: 6. CDR3 length: 15 residues. The CDR3 here is CASSLGQGSTGELFF. The CDR3 DNA reads as TGTGCCAGTAGTTTAGGACAGGGATCCACCGGGGAGCTGTTTTTT.

The V and J genes are TRBV4-3 and TRBJ1-1, with 8 positions matching TRBD1. CDR1 and CDR2 (germline): LGHNA, YSLEER. The V and J ends lost 3 bases and 7 bases, in that order; junction bases with no gene match: 10. This CDR3 spans 15 amino acids. CDR3 DNA sequence: TGCGCCAGCAGCCATTGGACAGGGAAGAATGATGAAGCTTTCTTT. Translation: CASSHWTGKNDEAFF.

This clone was recorded a few times. Lacking the conserved final phenylalanine or tryptophan, this CDR3 likely reflects a read error. This rearrangement joins TRBV5-1 to TRBJ1-6, with TRBD1 matching 9 bases. The trim removed 4 bases at V and 8 bases at J, leaving 1 base unmatched. Per the germline V gene, CDR1 is SGHRS and CDR2 is YFSETQ. The CDR3 totals 13 residues. Here the CDR3 reads CASSRTGDSPLHL. The CDR3 nucleotides read TGCGCCAGCAGCAGGACAGGGGATTCACCCCTCCACCTT.

In this sample, this clone turned up once. The gene calls are TRBV29-1 and TRBJ2-3; 10 bases fit TRBD2. The CDR3 totals 19 residues. Germline lookup yields CDR1 SQVTM and CDR2 ANQGSEA. The J segment lost 2 bases and the V segment lost 0 bases, leaving 14 bases of the junction unmatched. The CDR3 sequence is CSVEERWRSGGAPTDTQYF. CDR3 sequence (DNA): TGCAGCGTTGAAGAGAGGTGGAGGAGCGGGGGGGCCCCCACAGATACGCAGTATTTT.

V usage is TRBV6-5 and J usage is TRBJ1-5; 8 bases map to TRBD1. With V trimmed by 5 bases and J by 0 bases, 3 bases remained unmatched. The V gene's germline CDR1 is MNHEY and CDR2 SVGAGI. This CDR3 spans 15 amino acids. The CDR3 region has the DNA TGTGCCAGCAGTGGGACAGGAGTTAGCAATCAGCCCCAGCATTTT. This sequence encodes CASSGTGVSNQPQHF.

The CDR3, as DNA: TGTGCCATCAGAGGGGCGGGGTTCAATCAGCCCCAGCATTTT. Residues: CAIRGAGFNQPQHF. The rearrangement uses TRBV10-3 and TRBJ1-5; tentatively, D is TRBD1 (5 bases). The CDR3 length is 14 residues. Germline V gene sequence: CDR1 ENHRY, CDR2 SYGVKD. The ends were cut back, 6 bases at V and 3 bases at J, with 12 bases in the middle.